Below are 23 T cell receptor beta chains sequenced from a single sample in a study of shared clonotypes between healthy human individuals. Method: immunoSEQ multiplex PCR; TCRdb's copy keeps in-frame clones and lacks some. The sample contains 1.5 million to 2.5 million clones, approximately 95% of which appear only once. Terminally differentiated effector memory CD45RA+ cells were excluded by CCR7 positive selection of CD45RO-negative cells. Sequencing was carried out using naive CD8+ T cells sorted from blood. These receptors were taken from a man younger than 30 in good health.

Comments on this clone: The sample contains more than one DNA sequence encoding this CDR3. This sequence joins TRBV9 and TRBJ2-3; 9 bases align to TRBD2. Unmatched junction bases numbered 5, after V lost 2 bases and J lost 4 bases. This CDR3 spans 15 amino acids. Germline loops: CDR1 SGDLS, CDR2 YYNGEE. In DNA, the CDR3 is TGTGCCAGCAGCGTCGCCGGGACTAGCTCAGATACGCAGTATTTT. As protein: CASSVAGTSSDTQYF. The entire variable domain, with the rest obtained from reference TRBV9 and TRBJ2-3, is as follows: DSGVTQTPKHLITATGQRVTLRCSPRSGDLSVYWYQQSLDQGLQFLIQYYNGEERAKGNILERFSAQQFPDLHSELNLSSLELGDSALYFCASSVAGTSSDTQYFGPGTRLTVL.

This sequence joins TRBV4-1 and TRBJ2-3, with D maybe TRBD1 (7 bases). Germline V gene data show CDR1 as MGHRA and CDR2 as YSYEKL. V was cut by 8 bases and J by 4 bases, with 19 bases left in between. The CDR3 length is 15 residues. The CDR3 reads CASSDREVPPDTQYF. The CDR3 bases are TGCGCCAGCTCCGACAGGGAGGTGCCACCAGATACGCAGTATTTT.

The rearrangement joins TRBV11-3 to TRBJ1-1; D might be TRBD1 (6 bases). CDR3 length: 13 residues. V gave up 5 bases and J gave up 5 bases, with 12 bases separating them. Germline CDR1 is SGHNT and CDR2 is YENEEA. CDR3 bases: TGTGCCAGCAGCCTACAGGGTTGGACTGAAGCTTTCTTT. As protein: CASSLQGWTEAFF. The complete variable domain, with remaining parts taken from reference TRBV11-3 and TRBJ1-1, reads EAGVVQSPRYKIIEKKQPVAFWCNPISGHNTLYWYLQNLGQGPELLIRYENEEAVDDSQLPKDRFSAERLKGVDSTLKIQPAELGDSAVYLCASSLQGWTEAFFGQGTRLTVV.

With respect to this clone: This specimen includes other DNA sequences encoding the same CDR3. This CDR3 is CASSLDSMNTEAFF. The CDR3 bases are TGTGCCAGCAGTTTAGACTCTATGAACACTGAAGCTTTCTTT. This rearrangement joins TRBV27 to TRBJ1-1; no clear D gene. V lost 2 bases, J lost 0 bases, and 7 bases lay in between. The CDR3 loop spans 14 amino acids. CDR1 and CDR2 (germline): MNHEY, SMNVEV (reference sequence).

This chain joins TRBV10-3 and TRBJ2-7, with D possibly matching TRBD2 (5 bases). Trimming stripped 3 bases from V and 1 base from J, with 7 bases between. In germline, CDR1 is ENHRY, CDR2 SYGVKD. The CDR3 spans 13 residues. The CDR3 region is CAISDRRSYEQYF. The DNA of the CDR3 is TGTGCCATCAGTGATAGGAGGTCCTACGAGCAGTACTTC.

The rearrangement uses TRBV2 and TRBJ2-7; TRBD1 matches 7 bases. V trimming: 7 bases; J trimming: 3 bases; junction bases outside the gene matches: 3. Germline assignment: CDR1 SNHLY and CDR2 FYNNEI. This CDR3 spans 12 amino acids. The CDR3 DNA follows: TGTGCCAGCAAAAGGACAGGCTACGAGCAGTACTTC. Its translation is CASKRTGYEQYF.

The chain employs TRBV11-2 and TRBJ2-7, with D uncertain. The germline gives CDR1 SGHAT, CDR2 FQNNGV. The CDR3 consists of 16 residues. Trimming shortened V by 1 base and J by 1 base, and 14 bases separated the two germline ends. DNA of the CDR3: TGTGCCAGCAGCTTAGTTGTCTCTAGTAAGTCCTACGAGCAGTACTTC. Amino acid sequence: CASSLVVSSKSYEQYF.

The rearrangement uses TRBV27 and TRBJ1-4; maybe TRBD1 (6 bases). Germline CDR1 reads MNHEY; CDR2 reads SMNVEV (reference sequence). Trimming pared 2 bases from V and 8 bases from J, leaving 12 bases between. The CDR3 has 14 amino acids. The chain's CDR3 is CASSLLGTGEKLFF. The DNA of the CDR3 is TGTGCCAGCAGTTTACTGGGCACAGGGGAAAAACTGTTTTTT.

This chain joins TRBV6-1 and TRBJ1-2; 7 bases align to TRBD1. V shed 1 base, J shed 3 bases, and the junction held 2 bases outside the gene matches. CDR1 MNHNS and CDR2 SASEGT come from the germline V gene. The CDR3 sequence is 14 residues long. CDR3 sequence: CASSEVGTDYGYTF. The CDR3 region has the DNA TGTGCCAGCAGTGAAGTCGGGACAGACTATGGCTACACCTTC.

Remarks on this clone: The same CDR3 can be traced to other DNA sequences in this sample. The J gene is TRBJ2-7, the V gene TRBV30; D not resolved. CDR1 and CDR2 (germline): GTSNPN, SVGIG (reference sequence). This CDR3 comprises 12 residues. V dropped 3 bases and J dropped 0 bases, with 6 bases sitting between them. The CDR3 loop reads CAWSESSYEQYF. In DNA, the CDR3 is TGTGCCTGGAGCGAGAGCTCCTACGAGCAGTACTTC.

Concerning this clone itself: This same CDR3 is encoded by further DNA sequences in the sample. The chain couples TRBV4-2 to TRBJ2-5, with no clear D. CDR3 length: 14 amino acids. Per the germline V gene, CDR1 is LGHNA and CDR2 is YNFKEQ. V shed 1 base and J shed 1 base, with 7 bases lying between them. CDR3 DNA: TGTGCCAGCAGCCAAGCCGGTAGCCAAGAGACCCAGTACTTC. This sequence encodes CASSQAGSQETQYF.

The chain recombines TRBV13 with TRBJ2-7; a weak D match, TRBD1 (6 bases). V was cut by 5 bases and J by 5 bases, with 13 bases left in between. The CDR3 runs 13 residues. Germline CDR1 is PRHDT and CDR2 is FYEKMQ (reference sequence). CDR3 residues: CASSTNRADEQYF. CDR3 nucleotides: TGTGCCAGCAGCACCAACAGGGCCGACGAGCAGTACTTC. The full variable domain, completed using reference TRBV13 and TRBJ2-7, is AAGVIQSPRHLIKEKRETATLKCYPIPRHDTVYWYQQGPGQDPQFLISFYEKMQSDKGSIPDRFSAQQFSDYHSELNMSSLELGDSALYFCASSTNRADEQYFGPGTRLTVT.

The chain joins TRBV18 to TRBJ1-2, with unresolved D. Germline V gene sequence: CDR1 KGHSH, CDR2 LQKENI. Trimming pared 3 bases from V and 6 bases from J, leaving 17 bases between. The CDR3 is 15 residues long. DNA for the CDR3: TGTGCCAGCTCACCGCAAAGCCCGGGCCCGGATGGCTACACCTTC. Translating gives CASSPQSPGPDGYTF. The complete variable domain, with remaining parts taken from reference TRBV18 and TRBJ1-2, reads NAGVMQNPRHLVRRRGQEARLRCSPMKGHSHVYWYRQLPEEGLKFMVYLQKENIIDESGMPKERFSAEFPKEGPSILRIQQVVRGDSAAYFCASSPQSPGPDGYTFGSGTRLTVV.

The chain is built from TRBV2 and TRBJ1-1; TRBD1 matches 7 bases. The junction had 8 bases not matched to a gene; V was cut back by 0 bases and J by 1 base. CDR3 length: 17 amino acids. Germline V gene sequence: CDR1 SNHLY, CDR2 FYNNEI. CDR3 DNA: TGTGCCAGCAGTGAAGCAAGCAGGGGGTTGGGGAACACTGAAGCTTTCTTT. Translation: CASSEASRGLGNTEAFF.

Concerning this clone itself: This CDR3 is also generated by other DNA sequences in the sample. In DNA, the CDR3 is TGTGCCAGCAGTTTACAATCTCAAGAGACCCAGTACTTC. Translating it yields CASSLQSQETQYF. The chain carries TRBV28 and TRBJ2-5; no reliable D call. Between the trimmed V and J ends, which lost 2 bases and 2 bases, there was a span of 6 bases. The CDR3 is 13 residues long. The germline V gene encodes CDR1 MDHEN and CDR2 SYDVKM.

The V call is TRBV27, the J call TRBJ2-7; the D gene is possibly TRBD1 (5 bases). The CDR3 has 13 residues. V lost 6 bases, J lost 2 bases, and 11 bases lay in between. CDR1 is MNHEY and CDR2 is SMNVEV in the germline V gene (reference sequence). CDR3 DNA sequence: TGTGCCAGCAGCGACCAGGGTGCCTACGAGCAGTACTTC. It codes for CASSDQGAYEQYF.

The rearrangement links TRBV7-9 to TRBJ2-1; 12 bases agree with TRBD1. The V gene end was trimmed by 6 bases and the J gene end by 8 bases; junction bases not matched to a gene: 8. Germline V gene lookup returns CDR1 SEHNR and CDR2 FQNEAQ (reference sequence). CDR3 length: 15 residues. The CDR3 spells CASSLPGQGAHEQFF. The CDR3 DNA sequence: TGTGCCAGCAGTCTTCCGGGACAGGGGGCGCATGAGCAGTTCTTC. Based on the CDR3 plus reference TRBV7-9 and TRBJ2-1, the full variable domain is DTGVSQNPRHKITKRGQNVTFRCDPISEHNRLYWYRQTLGQGPEFLTYFQNEAQLEKSRLLSDRFSAERPKGSFSTLEIQRTEQGDSAMYLCASSLPGQGAHEQFFGPGTRLTVL.

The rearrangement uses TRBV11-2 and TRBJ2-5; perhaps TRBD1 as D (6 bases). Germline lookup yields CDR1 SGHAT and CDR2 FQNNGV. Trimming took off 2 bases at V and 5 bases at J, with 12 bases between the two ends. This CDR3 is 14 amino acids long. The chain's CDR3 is CASSLWTELETQYF. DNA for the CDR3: TGTGCCAGCAGCTTATGGACAGAGCTGGAGACCCAGTACTTC. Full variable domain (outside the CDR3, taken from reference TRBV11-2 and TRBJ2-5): EAGVAQSPRYKIIEKRQSVAFWCNPISGHATLYWYQQILGQGPKLLIQFQNNGVVDDSQLPKDRFSAERLKGVDSTLKIQPAKLEDSAVYLCASSLWTELETQYFGPGTRLLVL.

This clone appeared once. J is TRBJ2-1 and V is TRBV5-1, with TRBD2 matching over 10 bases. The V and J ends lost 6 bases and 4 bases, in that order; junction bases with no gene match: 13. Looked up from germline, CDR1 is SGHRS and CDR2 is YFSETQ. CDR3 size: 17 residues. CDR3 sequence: CASTGPPGLAEYNEQFF. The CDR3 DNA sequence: TGCGCCAGCACAGGGCCGCCTGGACTAGCGGAATACAATGAGCAGTTCTTC.

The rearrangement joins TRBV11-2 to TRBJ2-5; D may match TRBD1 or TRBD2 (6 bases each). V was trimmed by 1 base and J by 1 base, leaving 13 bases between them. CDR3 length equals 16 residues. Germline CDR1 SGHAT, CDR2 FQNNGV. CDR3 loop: CASSLGVGGPQETQYF. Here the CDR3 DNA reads TGTGCCAGCAGCTTAGGGGTTGGGGGGCCCCAAGAGACCCAGTACTTC.

The CDR3: CASTRPGGKNEQFF. The CDR3, as DNA: TGTGCCAGCACCCGTCCGGGGGGAAAAAATGAGCAGTTCTTC. This chain uses TRBV5-4 with TRBJ2-1, with 7 bases matching TRBD2. V dropped 6 bases and J dropped 7; count of bases not matched to a gene: 10. Per the germline V gene, CDR1 is SGHNT and CDR2 is YYREEE (reference sequence). This CDR3 has 14 residues.

The CDR3 DNA reads TGTGCCAGCAGTGAGTCCCTGGATTCAGGGGAGGTTGAAAACATTCAGTACTTC. This gives the protein CASSESLDSGEVENIQYF. The chain combines TRBV2 with TRBJ2-4; D is tentatively TRBD1 or TRBD2 (6 bases each). This CDR3 is 18 amino acids long. Germline V CDR1 and CDR2: SNHLY, FYNNEI. The V and J ends lost 3 bases and 5 bases respectively, with 23 bases between them.

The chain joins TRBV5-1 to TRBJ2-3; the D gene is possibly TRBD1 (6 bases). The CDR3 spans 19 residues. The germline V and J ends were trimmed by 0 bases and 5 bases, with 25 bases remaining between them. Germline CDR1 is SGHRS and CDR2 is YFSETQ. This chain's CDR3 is CASSLAVLRQATGEDTQYF. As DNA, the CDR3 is TGCGCCAGCAGCTTGGCGGTTCTTAGACAGGCGACGGGCGAAGATACGCAGTATTTT.